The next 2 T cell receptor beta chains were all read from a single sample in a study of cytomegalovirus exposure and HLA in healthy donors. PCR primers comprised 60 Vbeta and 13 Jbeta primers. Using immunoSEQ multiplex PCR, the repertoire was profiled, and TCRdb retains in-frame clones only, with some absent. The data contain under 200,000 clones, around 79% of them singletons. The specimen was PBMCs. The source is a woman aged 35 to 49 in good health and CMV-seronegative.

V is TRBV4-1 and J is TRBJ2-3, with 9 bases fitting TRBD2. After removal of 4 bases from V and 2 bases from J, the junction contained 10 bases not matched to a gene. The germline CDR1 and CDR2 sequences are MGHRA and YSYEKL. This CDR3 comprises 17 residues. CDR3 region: CASSPHGLATTTDTQYF. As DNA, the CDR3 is TGCGCCAGCAGCCCACACGGACTAGCGACGACCACAGATACGCAGTATTTT.

In DNA form, the CDR3 reads TGTGCCAGCAGCGTAGCTACTCTCAGGTCTGGGGCCAACGTCCTGACTTTC. Translated: CASSVATLRSGANVLTF. The chain has TRBV9 and TRBJ2-6; D unresolved. Germline V gene lookup returns CDR1 SGDLS and CDR2 YYNGEE. This CDR3 has 17 residues. Trimming took 0 bases from V and 1 from J, leaving 11 bases between them.